This T cell receptor (beta chain) was captured by sequencing in a study of blood T cells in healthy people across ages. A second PCR, run for roughly 7 to 12 cycles, used a sample-barcoded 5' primer plus a J-beta primer mix. Each TCR beta cDNA got a 12-nucleotide random molecular identifier. Per-sample output comprised a minimum of 2.5 million paired-end reads containing CDR3. TCRdb re-analysed the 5' RACE reads in MiXCR, keeping a single row per CDR3 protein. This sample has 1.5 million to 2 million distinct CDR3 sequences, with about 31% found just once. Healthy Caucasians from Russia aged 6 to 90 served as donors. Specimen: blood. The sequence derives from a woman in her twenties or thirties in good health.

CDR3 region: CASTPFAGRKNTEAFF. Written as DNA, the CDR3 is TGTGCCAGCACCCCGTTCGCGGGGCGGAAGAACACTGAAGCTTTCTTT. The V gene is TRBV7-8, the J gene TRBJ1-1, with D perhaps TRBD1 (5 bases). V was trimmed by 7 bases and J by 1 base, leaving 19 bases between them. This CDR3 region has 16 residues. CDR1 and CDR2 (germline): SGHVS, FQNEAQ.